This T cell receptor beta chain is drawn from a study of blood T cell repertoires in COVID-19. The CDR3 totals 16 residues. Germline CDR1 reads LGHNA; CDR2 reads YNFKEQ. Trimming took 3 bases from V and 4 from J, leaving 17 bases between them. Those enrolled in Seattle joined during active infection and were followed longitudinally afterward. Sequencing used immunoSEQ multiplex PCR; TCRdb keeps in-frame clones, though not all of them. The sample lists 160,000 or so clones, 79% occurring once. The TCR comes from a woman aged 60 to 75 with COVID-19, enrolled during active disease. What was sequenced was peripheral blood. This chain connects TRBV4-2 to TRBJ2-3; possibly TRBD2 for D (7 bases). CDR3 in DNA: TGTGCCAGCAGCCACCGAAGGGGGGCGGGGGCAGATACGCAGTATTTT. Amino acids: CASSHRRGAGADTQYF.